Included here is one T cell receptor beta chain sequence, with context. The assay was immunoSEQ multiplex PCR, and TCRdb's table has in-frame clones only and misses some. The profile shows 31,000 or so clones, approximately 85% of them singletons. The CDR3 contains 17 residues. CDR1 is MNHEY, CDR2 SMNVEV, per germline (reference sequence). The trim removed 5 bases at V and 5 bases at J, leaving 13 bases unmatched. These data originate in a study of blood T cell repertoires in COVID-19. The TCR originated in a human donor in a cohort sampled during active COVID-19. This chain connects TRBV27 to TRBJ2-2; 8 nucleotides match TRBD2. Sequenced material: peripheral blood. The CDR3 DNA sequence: TGTGCCAGCAGTCCCCAACCCGCGGGGGGTCTAACCGGGGAGCTGTTTTTT. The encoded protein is CASSPQPAGGLTGELFF.